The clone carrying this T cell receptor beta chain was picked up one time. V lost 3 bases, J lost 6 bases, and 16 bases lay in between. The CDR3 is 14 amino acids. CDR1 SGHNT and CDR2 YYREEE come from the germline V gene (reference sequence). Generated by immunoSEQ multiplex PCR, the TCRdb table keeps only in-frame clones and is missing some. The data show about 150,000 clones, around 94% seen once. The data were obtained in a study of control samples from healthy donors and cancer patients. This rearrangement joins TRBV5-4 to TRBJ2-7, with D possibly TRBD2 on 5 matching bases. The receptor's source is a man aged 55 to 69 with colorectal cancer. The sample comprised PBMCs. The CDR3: CASSSRWEGGEQYF. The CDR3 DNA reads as TGTGCCAGCAGCTCGAGGTGGGAAGGAGGCGAGCAGTACTTC.